Shown below are 6 T cell receptor beta chains from a single sample sequenced in a study of shared clonotypes between healthy human individuals. Using immunoSEQ multiplex PCR, the repertoire was profiled, and TCRdb retains in-frame clones only, with some absent. Of about 2.4 million clones listed, roughly 93% are singletons. Sequenced material: naive CD4+ T cells from PBMCs. Subset reported: CD45RA+ positively selected. The receptors originated from a man aged 18 to 29 in good health. Some clones in this sample may be carry-over from other donors' samples.

As to this clone: This sample also contains other DNA sequences that code for the same CDR3. This chain joins TRBV5-1 and TRBJ1-2; D is possibly TRBD1 (5 bases). This CDR3 contains 13 residues. Trimming pared 0 bases from V and 4 bases from J, leaving 7 bases between. Germline V gene data show CDR1 as SGHRS and CDR2 as YFSETQ. CDR3 sequence: CASSLEGVYGYTF. In DNA form, the CDR3 reads TGCGCCAGCAGCTTGGAAGGGGTCTATGGCTACACCTTC.

This sequence joins TRBV10-1 and TRBJ1-2; D unclear. The CDR3 loop spans 13 amino acids. V was pared by 5 bases and J by 8 bases, with 15 bases between. CDR1 and CDR2 (germline): WNHNN, SYGVQD (reference sequence). The DNA of the CDR3 is TGCGCCAGCAGTCCGGGGTACCACGGGGGCTACACCTTC. As protein: CASSPGYHGGYTF.

The rearrangement links TRBV4-1 to TRBJ2-1; D is uncertain. With 1 base removed from V and 1 base from J, the gap between germline ends came to 11 bases. CDR1 and CDR2 from the germline V gene are MGHRA and YSYEKL. This CDR3 has 16 residues. Here the CDR3 reads CASSQVEASSYNEQFF. The CDR3 DNA sequence: TGCGCCAGCAGCCAAGTGGAAGCTTCTTCCTACAATGAGCAGTTCTTC.

The J gene is TRBJ2-1, the V gene TRBV9, with 11 positions matching TRBD2. V gave up 0 bases and J gave up 6 bases; unmatched junction bases: 5. The CDR3 is 16 amino acids. The germline CDR1 and CDR2 sequences are SGDLS and YYNGEE. CDR3 in DNA: TGTGCCAGCAGCGTAGACGGTAGCGGGAGGGTCAATGAGCAGTTCTTC. Translation gives CASSVDGSGRVNEQFF.

This clone was observed a single time. The V and J genes are TRBV4-1 and TRBJ1-2; 8 positions match TRBD1. The CDR3 consists of 16 residues. V lost 4 bases, J lost 0 bases, and 7 bases stayed unmatched. Germline V CDR1 and CDR2: MGHRA, YSYEKL. The CDR3 DNA sequence: TGCGCCAGCAGCCCGGGACAGGTCCCGGCTAACTATGGCTACACCTTC. It yields the protein CASSPGQVPANYGYTF.

This chain links TRBV7-9 with TRBJ2-3, with 7 bases aligning to TRBD1. CDR1 and CDR2 from the germline V gene are SEHNR and FQNEAQ (reference sequence). Losses at the gene ends were 2 bases for V and 0 bases for J; bases not matched to a gene: 8. The CDR3 has 17 residues. The CDR3 here is CASSLPGTATSTDTQYF. The DNA for the CDR3 is TGTGCCAGCAGCTTACCCGGGACAGCTACTAGCACAGATACGCAGTATTTT.